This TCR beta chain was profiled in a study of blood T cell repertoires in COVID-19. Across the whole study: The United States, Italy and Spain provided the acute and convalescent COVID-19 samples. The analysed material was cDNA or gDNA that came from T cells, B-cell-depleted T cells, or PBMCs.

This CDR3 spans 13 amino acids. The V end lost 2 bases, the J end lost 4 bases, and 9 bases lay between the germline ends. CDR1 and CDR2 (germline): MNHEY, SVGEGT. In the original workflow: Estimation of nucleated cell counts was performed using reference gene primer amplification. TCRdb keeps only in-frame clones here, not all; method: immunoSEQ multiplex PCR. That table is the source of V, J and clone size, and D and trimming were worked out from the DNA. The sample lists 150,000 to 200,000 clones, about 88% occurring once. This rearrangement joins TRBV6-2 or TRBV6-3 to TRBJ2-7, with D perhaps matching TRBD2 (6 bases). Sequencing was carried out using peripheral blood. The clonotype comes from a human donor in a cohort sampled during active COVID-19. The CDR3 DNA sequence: TGTGCCAGCAGTTACGCTCGGGGGTACGAGCAGTACTTC. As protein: CASSYARGYEQYF.